This entry lists 23 T cell receptor beta chains sequenced from one sample in a study of T cell repertoires in cytomegalovirus infection. TCRdb recomputed calls from the reads with MiXCR, one row per CDR3 protein. The profile shows approximately 500,000 distinct CDR3 sequences, roughly 29% of them singletons. The sequencing sample was made of PBMCs. Receptors originate from a human donor in good health (CMV status not recorded). Some clones in this sample may be carry-over from other donors' samples.

This clonotype was recorded many times. V is TRBV7-9 and J is TRBJ2-3, with TRBD2 matching 10 bases. Germline V lookup: CDR1 SEHNR, CDR2 FQNEAQ (reference sequence). The CDR3 is made up of 16 amino acids. Trimming cost V 2 bases and J 3 bases; bases outside gene matches: 5. The CDR3 nucleotides are TGTGCCAGCAGCTTAACAGCGGGAGGGCCGACAGATACGCAGTATTTT. Translation: CASSLTAGGPTDTQYF.

The chain carries TRBV6-5 and TRBJ1-1; tentatively, D is TRBD1 (5 bases). The V and J ends lost 6 bases and 0 bases respectively, with 17 bases between them. CDR3 size: 16 residues. Germline CDR1 is MNHEY and CDR2 is SVGAGI. The CDR3 protein is CASSDSFGGLNTEAFF. The CDR3 DNA sequence: TGTGCCAGCAGCGACAGCTTCGGGGGACTGAACACTGAAGCTTTCTTT.

This rearrangement joins TRBV7-4 to TRBJ2-1; 10 nucleotides match TRBD2. Germline CDR1 SGHVT, CDR2 SQSDAQ. The CDR3 is 16 amino acids. V lost 5 bases, J lost 7 bases, and 11 bases stayed unmatched. The CDR3 sequence: CASSRREREGGNEQFF. CDR3 sequence (DNA): TGTGCCAGCAGCCGCCGGGAGCGGGAGGGCGGAAATGAGCAGTTCTTC.

This clonotype was seen more than once but under ten times. The chain is built from TRBV20-1 and TRBJ2-2, with TRBD2 as a possible D gene (6 bases). CDR3 length: 16 amino acids. V lost 6 bases to trimming and J lost 4 bases, with 21 bases between them. CDR1 is DFQATT, CDR2 SNEGSKA, per germline (reference sequence). The CDR3 loop reads CSATRSGAGLTGELFF. CDR3 in DNA: TGCAGTGCCACCCGCTCAGGTGCGGGGCTCACCGGGGAGCTGTTTTTT.

This clonotype appeared a single time. This chain links TRBV7-3 with TRBJ2-2; 11 bases are shared with TRBD1. This CDR3 spans 17 amino acids. Germline V gene sequence: CDR1 SGHTA, CDR2 FQGTGA. Losses at the gene ends were 0 bases for V and 2 bases for J; bases not matched to a gene: 2. CDR3 residues: CASSLTGTGGNTGELFF. CDR3 coding DNA: TGTGCCAGCAGCTTAACTGGGACAGGGGGTAACACCGGGGAGCTGTTTTTT.

The gene calls are TRBV7-2 and TRBJ2-1, with 11 nucleotides matching TRBD1. Trimming at V came to 1 base and at J to 7 bases, leaving 9 bases not matched to a gene. Germline CDR1 and CDR2: SGHTA and FQGNSA. The CDR3 has 17 amino acids. CDR3 sequence (DNA): TGTGCCAGCAGCTTAGTGTCGTCGGACAGGGGGCGGAATGAGCAGTTCTTC. Protein product: CASSLVSSDRGRNEQFF.

This clonotype was seen repeatedly, ten times or more. The rearrangement links TRBV7-9 to TRBJ1-5; maybe TRBD1 (5 bases). The CDR3 has 12 amino acids. Looked up from germline, CDR1 is SEHNR and CDR2 is FQNEAQ (reference sequence). Between the trimmed V and J ends, which lost 4 bases and 5 bases, there was a span of 6 bases. As DNA, the CDR3 is TGTGCCAGCAGCTCGGGGGATCAGCCCCAGCATTTT. This encodes CASSSGDQPQHF.

V and J are TRBV29-1 and TRBJ2-5, with D possibly being TRBD1 (5 bases). V was cut by 6 bases and J by 2 bases, with 10 bases left in between. The CDR3 covers 12 residues. Germline V gene sequence: CDR1 SQVTM, CDR2 ANQGSEA. CDR3 amino acids: CSVWGRQETQYF. CDR3 DNA: TGCAGCGTCTGGGGCAGACAAGAGACCCAGTACTTC.

The V and J genes are TRBV20-1 and TRBJ2-3; TRBD2 agrees at 9 bases. Looked up from germline, CDR1 is DFQATT and CDR2 is SNEGSKA (reference sequence). The junction had 10 bases not matched to a gene; V was cut back by 4 bases and J by 2 bases. This CDR3 has 16 residues. CDR3 nucleotide sequence: TGCAGTGCTACCAAACGGACTAGCGAACACACAGATACGCAGTATTTT. Protein product: CSATKRTSEHTDTQYF.

The J gene is TRBJ2-7, the V gene TRBV14; possible D gene TRBD1, 5 bases. The V gene lost 2 bases and the J gene lost 3 bases, with 14 bases spanning the gap. In germline, CDR1 is SGHDN, CDR2 FVKESK. The CDR3 has 15 amino acids. The CDR3 DNA sequence: TGTGCCAGCAGCCAATATATTAGGACACTCTACGAGCAGTACGTC. This codes for CASSQYIRTLYEQYV.

V and J are TRBV12-3 or TRBV12-4 and TRBJ2-5; 13 bases are shared with TRBD2. The CDR3 length is 15 residues. The junction had 7 bases not matched to a gene; V was cut back by 7 bases and J by 5 bases. DNA for the CDR3: TGTGCCAGCAACGACGGGACTAGCGGGAAGGAGACCCAGTACTTC. It specifies CASNDGTSGKETQYF.

This clonotype was counted ten times or more. This chain links TRBV7-3 with TRBJ2-3; D gene unclear. Trimming cost V 8 bases and J 2 bases, with 17 bases left between them. The CDR3 contains 15 residues. Germline-derived CDR1 and CDR2 are SGHTA and FQGTGA. DNA for the CDR3: TGTGCCAGCGCTCTAAACTTTCAAACCACAGATACGCAGTATTTT. Residues: CASALNFQTTDTQYF.

This clonotype has more than one count but fewer than ten. The rearrangement joins TRBV6-1 to TRBJ1-1; D uncertain. Per germline, CDR1 MNHNS and CDR2 SASEGT. V was trimmed by 2 bases and J by 6 bases, leaving 13 bases between them. The CDR3 is made up of 14 amino acids. In DNA, the CDR3 is TGTGCCAGCAGTGAAAAGCCACGGTGGGCTGAAGCTTTCTTT. This encodes CASSEKPRWAEAFF.

The chain is built from TRBV4-2 and TRBJ1-2, with 8 positions matching TRBD1. Germline lookup yields CDR1 LGHNA and CDR2 YNFKEQ. The ends lost 0 bases at V and 4 bases at J; junction bases unmatched: 19. CDR3 length equals 20 residues. The CDR3 DNA reads as TGTGCCAGCAGCCAAGAGTATAGGACAGGGTGGGTCGGTTTTTCCTATGGCTACACCTTC. This sequence encodes CASSQEYRTGWVGFSYGYTF.

This clonotype has ten or more counts. The V gene is TRBV6-2 or TRBV6-3, the J gene TRBJ1-1; D not certain. CDR1 and CDR2 (germline): MNHEY, SVGEGT. V was shortened by 5 bases and J by 6 bases, with 16 bases between the two germline ends. This CDR3 has 14 residues. The DNA of the CDR3 is TGTGCCAGCAGTCGATCAGCGGGCAGTGCTGAAGCTTTCTTT. It codes for CASSRSAGSAEAFF.

This clonotype has more than one count but fewer than ten. The rearrangement joins TRBV19 to TRBJ2-4; tentative D call: TRBD1 (7 bases). Per germline, CDR1 LNHDA and CDR2 SQIVND (reference sequence). Trimming removed 0 bases at V and 8 bases at J, with 14 bases between. The CDR3 runs 15 residues. As DNA, the CDR3 is TGTGCCAGTAGTATAGAAGGAGGGGGCGGGGACATTCAGTACTTC. Translated: CASSIEGGGGDIQYF.

Only a few counts were recorded for this clonotype. The chain combines TRBV7-2 with TRBJ2-7; no firm D call. The CDR3 runs to 13 residues. CDR1 and CDR2 from the germline V gene are SGHTA and FQGNSA. Trimming removed 2 bases from V and 3 bases from J, with 8 bases in between. CDR3 nucleotides: TGTGCCAGCAGCTTACTGGCGGACTACGAGCAGTACTTC. The encoded protein is CASSLLADYEQYF.

The V and J genes are TRBV12-5 and TRBJ1-4; D is perhaps TRBD1 (6 bases). The CDR3 runs to 17 residues. Trimming removed 4 bases from V and 7 bases from J, with 22 bases in between. CDR1 is LGHNT, CDR2 FRNRAP, per germline. The CDR3 loop is CASGSPEPGGRIEKLFF. For the CDR3, the DNA is TGTGCTAGTGGTTCGCCCGAACCCGGGGGGCGAATTGAAAAACTGTTTTTT.

CDR3 sequence reads: CASSAYRVTGEQYF. The CDR3, as DNA: TGTGCCAGCAGTGCCTATCGGGTCACCGGCGAGCAGTACTTC. The J gene is TRBJ2-7, the V gene TRBV12-3 or TRBV12-4; D is unresolved. V dropped 5 bases and J dropped 6 bases, with 17 bases sitting between them. CDR3 size: 14 residues.

This clonotype was seen a few times. This chain links TRBV19 with TRBJ1-4; 8 bases agree with TRBD1. CDR1 is LNHDA and CDR2 is SQIVND in the germline V gene (reference sequence). This CDR3 region has 14 residues. Trimming removed 6 bases from V and 13 bases from J; junction bases left unmatched: 13. The CDR3 DNA follows: TGTGCCAGTAGAGTGACAGGGGCTTCGATCGGACTGTTTTTT. This translates into CASRVTGASIGLFF. The whole variable domain, remainder taken from reference TRBV19 and TRBJ1-4, is DGGITQSPKYLFRKEGQNVTLSCEQNLNHDAMYWYRQDPGQGLRLIYYSQIVNDFQKGDIAEGYSVSREKKESFPLTVTSAQKNPTAFYLCASRVTGASIGLFFGSGTQLSVL.

This clonotype was recorded a few times. The chain's CDR3 is CASSPGTSGGMTQYF. CDR3 nucleotide sequence: TGTGCCAGCAGCCCTGGGACTAGCGGGGGAATGACCCAGTACTTC. This chain joins TRBV11-2 and TRBJ2-5; the match to TRBD2 covers 14 bases. Germline trimming cut 5 bases from V and 7 bases from J; bases unmatched to any gene: 6. This CDR3 has 15 amino acids. CDR1 is SGHAT, CDR2 FQNNGV, per germline.

This clonotype was picked up many times. The chain is built from TRBV7-8 and TRBJ1-1, with D unresolved. Per the germline V gene, CDR1 is SGHVS and CDR2 is FQNEAQ. The CDR3 totals 11 residues. V lost 4 bases, J lost 7 bases, and 7 bases lay in between. CDR3 DNA: TGTGCCAGCAGCTCGCTTAATGAAGCTTTCTTT. Protein: CASSSLNEAFF.

This clonotype was counted only a few times. The chain links TRBV28 to TRBJ2-7; the D is unclear. V was clipped by 6 bases and J by 2 bases, with 8 bases between them. Looked up from germline, CDR1 is MDHEN and CDR2 is SYDVKM. The CDR3 is 12 residues long. CDR3 sequence (DNA): TGTGCCAGCAGCGCAGCAGCCTACGAGCAGTACTTC. This encodes CASSAAAYEQYF.